The 19 T cell receptor beta chains below all came from one sample that was sequenced in a study of early T cells in non-severe SARS-CoV-2 infection. TCRdb fed the 5' RACE reads into MiXCR, producing one record per CDR3 protein. The sample comprises about 99,000 distinct CDR3 sequences, approximately 16% of which are singletons, and about 1.3% rests with the top ten. Sequencing was carried out using whole blood. These TCRs come from an adult who was a healthcare worker with PCR-confirmed SARS-CoV-2 infection or an uninfected control (not recorded which).

J is TRBJ2-1 and V is TRBV28; possible D gene TRBD2, 5 bases. Germline V CDR1 and CDR2: MDHEN, SYDVKM. This CDR3 is built from 16 residues. The V and J ends lost 5 bases and 0 bases respectively, with 14 bases between them. CDR3 sequence: CASSRTRLSSYNEQFF. CDR3 nucleotides: TGTGCCAGCAGTCGTACTAGACTCAGCTCCTACAATGAGCAGTTCTTC.

This clonotype was detected ten times or more. This rearrangement joins TRBV12-3 or TRBV12-4 to TRBJ2-7, with D perhaps TRBD2 (6 bases). The CDR3 length is 11 residues. Trimming cost V 2 bases and J 10 bases, with 9 bases left between them. CDR3 nucleotide sequence: TGTGCCAGCAGTTTATCCGGGACTCAGTACTTC. Protein product: CASSLSGTQYF.

This chain uses TRBV20-1 with TRBJ2-6, with D perhaps TRBD2 (5 bases). Germline values: CDR1 DFQATT, CDR2 SNEGSKA (reference sequence). Trimming took off 0 bases at V and 2 bases at J, with 5 bases between the two ends. The CDR3 has 14 residues. The CDR3 DNA sequence: TGCAGTGCTAGAGACGGGGCTGGGGCCAACGTCCTGACTTTC. Translating gives CSARDGAGANVLTF.

The chain has TRBV7-9 and TRBJ2-5; the D is unclear. CDR1 and CDR2 from the germline V gene are SEHNR and FQNEAQ (reference sequence). V gave up 5 bases and J gave up 3 bases, with 10 bases separating them. The CDR3 length is 13 residues. In DNA, the CDR3 is TGTGCCAGCAGCCCTCCTGGGGAAGAGACCCAGTACTTC. This encodes CASSPPGEETQYF.

Many counts were recorded for this clonotype. The rearrangement joins TRBV20-1 to TRBJ2-7; either TRBD1 or TRBD2 may supply D (6 bases each). The CDR3 covers 17 residues. V lost 5 bases and J 6 bases, leaving 29 bases between the germline ends. The germline gives CDR1 DFQATT, CDR2 SNEGSKA (reference sequence). CDR3 DNA: TGCAGTGCTCAAGACCCAATTAAGGACGGGGGCTCGGGCGAGCAGTACTTC. The encoded protein is CSAQDPIKDGGSGEQYF.

Many counts were recorded for this clonotype. The chain has TRBV7-9 and TRBJ1-4; 10 bases match TRBD1. Germline lookup yields CDR1 SEHNR and CDR2 FQNEAQ (reference sequence). The junction had 6 bases not matched to a gene; V was cut back by 6 bases and J by 5 bases. The CDR3 contains 15 residues. Here the CDR3 DNA reads TGTGCCAGCAGGAAACCGGGACAGGGGAATGAAAAACTGTTTTTT. Its protein product is CASRKPGQGNEKLFF.

This clonotype appeared a few times. This sequence joins TRBV2 and TRBJ2-7, with TRBD1 matching over 7 bases. CDR1 and CDR2 from the germline V gene are SNHLY and FYNNEI. The CDR3 covers 13 residues. Unmatched junction bases numbered 9, after V lost 10 bases and J lost 3 bases. CDR3 DNA: TGTGCCACCTCCGGGACAGACCACTACGAGCAGTACTTC. This translates into CATSGTDHYEQYF.

This clonotype has only a few counts. The chain carries TRBV5-6 and TRBJ2-3, with D possibly being TRBD1 (5 bases). V lost 5 bases and J lost 5, with 9 bases in between. Per germline, CDR1 SGHDT and CDR2 YYEEEE. There are 12 residues in the CDR3. CDR3 bases: TGTGCCAGCAGTGGGGCGCGAGATACGCAGTATTTT. As protein: CASSGARDTQYF. Together with reference TRBV5-6 and TRBJ2-3, the CDR3 gives the full variable domain: DAGVTQSPTHLIKTRGQQVTLRCSPKSGHDTVSWYQQALGQGPQFIFQYYEEEERQRGNFPDRFSGHQFPNYSSELNVNALLLGDSALYLCASSGARDTQYFGPGTRLTVL.

The rearrangement uses TRBV20-1 and TRBJ2-1; TRBD2 agrees at 14 bases. The V and J ends lost 3 bases and 13 bases, in that order; junction bases with no gene match: 8. CDR3 length: 14 amino acids. Germline CDR1 reads DFQATT; CDR2 reads SNEGSKA (reference sequence). CDR3 DNA sequence: TGCAGTGCTAGCCCTGGACTAGCGGGAGGCAGTCAGTTCTTC. Translation gives CSASPGLAGGSQFF.

The chain couples TRBV20-1 to TRBJ1-3; 11 bases map to TRBD1. Germline assignment: CDR1 DFQATT and CDR2 SNEGSKA (reference sequence). The CDR3 runs 13 residues. V was clipped by 6 bases and J by 8 bases; unmatched bases: 6. In DNA form, the CDR3 reads TGCAGTGCGCGGGACAGGGGGAAGGACACCATATATTTT. This gives the protein CSARDRGKDTIYF.

This clonotype showed up many times. This sequence joins TRBV28 and TRBJ1-6; D is perhaps TRBD1 (6 bases). The CDR3 sequence is 14 residues long. V shed 5 bases and J shed 9 bases, with 14 bases lying between them. The germline V gene has CDR1 MDHEN and CDR2 SYDVKM. CDR3 sequence: CASSPRQGRSPLHF. The CDR3 region has the DNA TGTGCCAGCAGTCCCCGGCAGGGGCGTTCACCCCTCCACTTT.

This sequence joins TRBV10-3 and TRBJ1-1; 7 positions agree with TRBD1. The CDR3 is made up of 17 amino acids. The V and J ends lost 0 bases and 0 bases, in that order; junction bases with no gene match: 7. Germline-derived CDR1 and CDR2 are ENHRY and SYGVKD. CDR3 protein: CAISESKGAIVNTEAFF. The CDR3 DNA is TGTGCCATCAGTGAGTCGAAGGGGGCGATTGTGAACACTGAAGCTTTCTTT.

The V call is TRBV18, the J call TRBJ2-1; 11 bases align to TRBD2. The germline gives CDR1 KGHSH, CDR2 LQKENI. CDR3 length: 15 amino acids. V trimming: 4 bases; J trimming: 5 bases; junction bases outside the gene matches: 4. The DNA of the CDR3 is TGTGCCAGCTCACAATTAGCGGGAGGGGACAATGAGCAGTTCTTC. It is translated as CASSQLAGGDNEQFF.

There are many counts of this clonotype. The chain recombines TRBV18 with TRBJ2-7; 15 nucleotides agree with TRBD2. The germline gives CDR1 KGHSH, CDR2 LQKENI. This CDR3 spans 21 amino acids. V gave up 3 bases and J gave up 3 bases; unmatched junction bases: 18. The DNA of the CDR3 is TGTGCCAGCTCACCCGATTTAGGACTAGCGGGAGGGCCGATTGACTTCTACGAGCAGTACTTC. Translation: CASSPDLGLAGGPIDFYEQYF. Drawing the rest from reference TRBV18 and TRBJ2-7, the complete variable domain is NAGVMQNPRHLVRRRGQEARLRCSPMKGHSHVYWYRQLPEEGLKFMVYLQKENIIDESGMPKERFSAEFPKEGPSILRIQQVVRGDSAAYFCASSPDLGLAGGPIDFYEQYFGPGTRLTVT.

The gene calls are TRBV4-1 and TRBJ1-1, with D tentatively TRBD1 (5 bases). CDR1 MGHRA and CDR2 YSYEKL come from the germline V gene. V lost 2 bases and J 1 base, leaving 20 bases between the germline ends. CDR3 length: 18 amino acids. CDR3 sequence: CASSQSRVQRGRNTEAFF. In nucleotides, the CDR3 is TGCGCCAGCAGCCAAAGCAGGGTACAACGGGGGAGGAACACTGAAGCTTTCTTT.

The V and J genes are TRBV7-9 and TRBJ1-1, with D tentatively TRBD1 (6 bases). Germline assignment: CDR1 SEHNR and CDR2 FQNEAQ (reference sequence). The CDR3 has 15 residues. Trimming left V 2 bases short and J 5 bases short, with 15 bases between. The DNA of the CDR3 is TGTGCCAGCAGCTTAAGCCAGGGGCATAGTACTGAAGCTTTCTTT. This codes for CASSLSQGHSTEAFF.

This clonotype has only a few counts. J is TRBJ2-2 and V is TRBV19; TRBD2 matches 10 bases. CDR3 length equals 20 residues. Unmatched junction bases numbered 21, after V lost 4 bases and J lost 7 bases. CDR1 is LNHDA and CDR2 is SQIVND in the germline V gene (reference sequence). CDR3 residues: CASSRKGKLGLAESGGELFF. The CDR3 DNA sequence: TGTGCCAGTAGTAGGAAGGGGAAACTTGGACTAGCGGAGAGCGGCGGGGAGCTGTTTTTT.

The sample holds a few counts of this clonotype. The gene calls are TRBV20-1 and TRBJ1-6; 8 bases are a match to TRBD1. Trimming removed 0 bases from V and 6 bases from J; junction bases left unmatched: 4. Germline CDR1 is DFQATT and CDR2 is SNEGSKA (reference sequence). CDR3 length equals 15 residues. CDR3 residues: CSARETGAFNSPLHF. The CDR3 nucleotides read TGCAGTGCTAGAGAGACAGGGGCCTTTAATTCACCCCTCCACTTT.

The CDR3 sequence is CASLSGTGGSGQPQHF. CDR3 bases: TGTGCCAGCTTGTCCGGGACAGGGGGCTCGGGTCAGCCCCAGCATTTT. V and J are TRBV28 and TRBJ1-5, with TRBD1 matching over 12 bases. Per germline, CDR1 MDHEN and CDR2 SYDVKM. V was pared by 8 bases and J by 6 bases, with 11 bases of the junction left unmatched. The length of the CDR3 is 16 residues.